The subject of this entry is one T cell receptor (beta chain). What it recognizes is unknown. Germline V gives CDR1 WNHNN, CDR2 SYGVQD (reference sequence). V was trimmed by 9 bases and J by 11 bases, leaving 25 bases between them. The CDR3 runs 14 residues. With each sample, at least 5 micrograms of total RNA were extracted. Then a second PCR, running about 6 to 12 cycles, was carried out with a sample-barcoded 5' primer and a J-beta primer mix. Every single cDNA molecule received a tag from a template-switch adaptor with 12 random nucleotides. MiXCR, run by TCRdb on the 5' RACE reads, gives a single entry per CDR3 protein. The table records 550,000 to 600,000 distinct CDR3 sequences, under 55% of them present only once. The data belong to a study of blood T cells in healthy people across ages. General study results and limits: The study found TCR beta diversity correlated strongly with naive T cell percentage.

The chain recombines TRBV10-1 with TRBJ2-5; maybe TRBD2 (5 bases). The sequencing input was blood. The clonotype was recovered from a man of 80 years or more in good health. CDR3 nucleotide sequence: TGCGCCAGTTCTAACGAGGGAGATAGGGATGAGCAGTACTTC. As protein: CASSNEGDRDEQYF.